Included here is one T cell receptor (beta chain) sequence, with context. Its antigen is currently unknown. Assay used: immunoSEQ multiplex PCR; TCRdb lists only in-frame clones, some missing. The data hold about 130,000 clones, with around 89% observed a single time. The sample originates from a study of T cells in localized non-small cell lung cancer. Whole-study results and caveats: Of the tissues analyzed, uninvolved adjacent lung showed maximal T cell clonality, greater than tumor. An association was observed between higher blood T cell density and longer overall survival.

This CDR3 has 14 residues. Trimming cost V 4 bases and J 3 bases; bases outside gene matches: 3. CDR1 SGDLS and CDR2 YYNGEE come from the germline V gene. This chain links TRBV9 with TRBJ1-5, with TRBD1 identical over 8 bases. This clonotype originated in a female donor at least 60 years old with stage I lung adenocarcinoma. Here the sequenced sample was peripheral blood, taken before any cancer treatment. Here the CDR3 DNA reads TGTGCCAGCAGCAGGACAGGGAACAATCAGCCCCAGCATTTT. Protein product: CASSRTGNNQPQHF.